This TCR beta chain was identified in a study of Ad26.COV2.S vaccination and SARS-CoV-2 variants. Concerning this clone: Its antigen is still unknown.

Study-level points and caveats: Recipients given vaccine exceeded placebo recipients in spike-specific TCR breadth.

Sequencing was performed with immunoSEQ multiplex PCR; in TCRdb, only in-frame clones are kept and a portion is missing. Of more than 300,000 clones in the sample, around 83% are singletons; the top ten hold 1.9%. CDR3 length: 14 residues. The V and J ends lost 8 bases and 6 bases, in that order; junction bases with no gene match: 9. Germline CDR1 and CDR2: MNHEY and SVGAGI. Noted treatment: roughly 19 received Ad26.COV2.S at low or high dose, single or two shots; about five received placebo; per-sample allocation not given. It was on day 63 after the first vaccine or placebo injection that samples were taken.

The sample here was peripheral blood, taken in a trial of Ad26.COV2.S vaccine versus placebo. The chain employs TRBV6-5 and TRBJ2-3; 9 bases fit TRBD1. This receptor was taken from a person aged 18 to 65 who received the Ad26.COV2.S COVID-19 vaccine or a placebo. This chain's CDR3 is CASSHRGRWDTQYF. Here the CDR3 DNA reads TGTGCCAGCTCCCACAGGGGGCGGTGGGATACGCAGTATTTT.